This T cell receptor beta chain was captured in a study of T cell responses to AZD1222 COVID-19 vaccine. As for the study in general: Pooled together were second doses at about 4 or about 12 weeks.

Some clones are missing from TCRdb's copy, which holds only in-frame ones; the method was immunoSEQ multiplex PCR. This sample has over 100,000 clones, with over 75% found just once. The length of the CDR3 is 15 residues. The germline V gene encodes CDR1 SGHTA and CDR2 FQGTGA. V was clipped by 7 bases and J by 5 bases; unmatched bases: 12. Here the sequenced sample was peripheral blood, taken on day 0 of AZD1222 vaccination. This receptor was obtained from an adult in good health. The rearrangement uses TRBV7-3 and TRBJ2-7; 9 nucleotides agree with TRBD1. Written as DNA, the CDR3 is TGTGCCAGCAACTCAACGGACAGGGGTAGGGACGAGCAGTACTTC. This codes for CASNSTDRGRDEQYF. Drawing the rest from reference TRBV7-3 and TRBJ2-7, the complete variable domain is GAGVSQTPSNKVTEKGKYVELRCDPISGHTALYWYRQSLGQGPEFLIYFQGTGAADDSGLPNDRFFAVRPEGSVSTLKIQRTERGDSAVYLCASNSTDRGRDEQYFGPGTRLTVT.